The clone carrying this T cell receptor (beta chain) was counted a few times. No antigen is known for it. Each CDR3 protein is one row after TCRdb ran MiXCR on the 5' RACE reads. Of 420,000 or so distinct CDR3 sequences listed, 15% to 20% were seen once; the top ten hold around 12%. This specimen comes from a study of identical twins. The study's findings and limits: The study found that models underestimated out-of-frame TCR alpha sharing in monozygotic twins. Zero-insertion results could be subject to partial confounding by invariant MAIT and iNKT cells. Shared out-of-frame alpha sequences (those common to twins) showed excess low generation probability.

The CDR3 runs 13 residues. Germline CDR1 DFQATT, CDR2 SNEGSKA (reference sequence). V lost 3 bases to trimming and J lost 0 bases; unmatched junction nucleotides: 0. All donors comprised healthy Caucasians. Input material: naive T cells sorted from blood. V and J are TRBV20-1 and TRBJ2-3; 7 positions agree with TRBD2. This receptor was identified in a man in his fifties in good health. This chain's CDR3 is CSASGRSTDTQYF. In DNA, the CDR3 is TGCAGTGCTAGCGGGAGGAGCACAGATACGCAGTATTTT.